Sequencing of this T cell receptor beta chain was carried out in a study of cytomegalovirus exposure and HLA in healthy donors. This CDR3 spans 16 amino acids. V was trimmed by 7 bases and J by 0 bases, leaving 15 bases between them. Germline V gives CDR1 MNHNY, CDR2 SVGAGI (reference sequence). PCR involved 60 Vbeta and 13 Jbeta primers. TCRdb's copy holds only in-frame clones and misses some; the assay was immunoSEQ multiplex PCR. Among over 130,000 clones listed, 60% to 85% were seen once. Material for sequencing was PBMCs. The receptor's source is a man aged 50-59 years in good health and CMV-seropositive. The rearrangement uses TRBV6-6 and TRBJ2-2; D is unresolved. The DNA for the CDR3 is TGTGCCAGCATTCTGGGCCCGTTCGCGAACACCGGGGAGCTGTTTTTT. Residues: CASILGPFANTGELFF.